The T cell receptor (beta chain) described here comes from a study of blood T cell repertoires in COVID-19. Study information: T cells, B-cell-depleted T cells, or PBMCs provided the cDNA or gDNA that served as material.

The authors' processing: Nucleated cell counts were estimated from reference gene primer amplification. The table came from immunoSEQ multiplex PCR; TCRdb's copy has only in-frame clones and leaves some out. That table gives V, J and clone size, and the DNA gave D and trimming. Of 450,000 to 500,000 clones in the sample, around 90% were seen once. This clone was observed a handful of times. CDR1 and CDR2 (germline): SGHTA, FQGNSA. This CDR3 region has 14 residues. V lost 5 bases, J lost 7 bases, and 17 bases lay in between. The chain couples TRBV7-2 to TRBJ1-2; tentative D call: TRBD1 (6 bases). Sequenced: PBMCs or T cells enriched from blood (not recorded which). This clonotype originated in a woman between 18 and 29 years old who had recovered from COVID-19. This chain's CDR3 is CASSPETGGPGYTF. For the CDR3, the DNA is TGTGCCAGCAGCCCAGAGACAGGCGGTCCTGGCTACACCTTC.